The next 27 T cell receptor beta chains were all read from a single sample in a study of T cell changes during pregnancy in multiple sclerosis (dated by TCRdb to the late 2010s). The library was made by the immunoSEQ multiplex PCR assay. TCRdb took over this immuneACCESS table, retaining in-frame rearrangements with V and J assigned. Such tables are incomplete; in checked studies, under half of the missing clones stem from an unresolved V gene, and the remainder is unexplained. Counted in this sample were tens of thousands of clones; more than 85% of them appeared once. The leading ten clones occupy roughly 0.5% of the sample. The sequences come from CD4+ T cells from peripheral blood mononuclear cells, collected in the second trimester of pregnancy. The receptors come from a female donor in good health, enrolled as a control in a pregnancy study.

The chain couples TRBV5-1 to TRBJ2-1, with 8 nucleotides matching TRBD2. This CDR3 comprises 12 residues. V dropped 2 bases and J dropped 16; count of bases not matched to a gene: 8. CDR1 SGHRS and CDR2 YFSETQ come from the germline V gene. CDR3 bases: TGCGCCAGCAGCTTATCCGGGACTAGAGTTTTCTTC. Protein sequence: CASSLSGTRVFF.

The rearrangement joins TRBV27 to TRBJ2-3; perhaps TRBD2 as D (5 bases). Trimming cost V 5 bases and J 7 bases, with 16 bases left between them. The germline V gene encodes CDR1 MNHEY and CDR2 SMNVEV (reference sequence). The CDR3 has 14 residues. CDR3 sequence: CASSLYTGTHTQYF. The CDR3 nucleotides read TGTGCCAGCAGTCTCTATACGGGAACTCATACGCAGTATTTT.

The chain combines TRBV18 with TRBJ1-3; D is undetermined. In germline, CDR1 is KGHSH, CDR2 LQKENI. Deletions cut 3 bases from V and 0 bases from J, with 9 bases between. CDR3 length: 15 amino acids. This chain's CDR3 is CASSPQAISGNTIYF. Written as DNA, the CDR3 is TGTGCCAGCTCACCTCAGGCGATCTCTGGAAACACCATATATTTT.

This rearrangement joins TRBV7-9 to TRBJ2-7; D call uncertain. Trimming cost V 3 bases and J 5 bases, with 14 bases left between them. From germline, CDR1 is SEHNR and CDR2 FQNEAQ (reference sequence). The CDR3 extends over 14 amino acids. The CDR3 sequence: CASSLEELQDEQYF. The CDR3 DNA sequence: TGTGCCAGCAGCTTGGAAGAGCTCCAGGACGAGCAGTACTTC.

The J gene is TRBJ2-7, the V gene TRBV10-1, with TRBD1 matching over 9 bases. The CDR3 spans 21 residues. The V segment lost 2 bases and the J segment 4 bases; nucleotides outside the gene matches: 24. Germline CDR1 WNHNN, CDR2 SYGVQD (reference sequence). CDR3 residues: CASSEDRGKEGGPVPCYEQYF. The DNA for the CDR3 is TGCGCCAGCAGTGAGGACAGGGGGAAAGAGGGAGGGCCGGTACCCTGTTACGAGCAGTACTTC.

V gene TRBV9 combines with J gene TRBJ2-1; possibly TRBD2 for D (5 bases). Trimming stripped 0 bases from V and 3 bases from J, with 10 bases between. Per germline, CDR1 SGDLS and CDR2 YYNGEE. CDR3 length: 15 residues. The CDR3 sequence is CASSVVEGLYNEQFF. For the CDR3, the DNA is TGTGCCAGCAGCGTAGTTGAGGGCCTCTACAATGAGCAGTTCTTC.

The CDR3 loop reads CASSQGDLEPQHF. The CDR3 bases are TGTGCCAGCAGCCAAGGGGATTTGGAGCCCCAGCATTTT. This chain uses TRBV11-2 with TRBJ1-5; tentatively, D is TRBD1 (5 bases). The V gene's germline CDR1 is SGHAT and CDR2 FQNNGV. This CDR3 comprises 13 residues. Trimming pared 5 bases from V and 8 bases from J, leaving 13 bases between.

CDR3 DNA sequence: TGTGCCAGCAGCCCGGACAGGGGTGTTGGAGATACGCAGTATTTT. Translating gives CASSPDRGVGDTQYF. The chain employs TRBV7-2 and TRBJ2-3; 9 bases align to TRBD1. The CDR3 totals 15 residues. The germline gives CDR1 SGHTA, CDR2 FQGNSA. Unmatched junction bases numbered 8, after V lost 5 bases and J lost 5 bases.

The rearrangement uses TRBV5-6 and TRBJ2-1; D perhaps matches TRBD1 (6 bases). The CDR3 consists of 16 residues. The germline gives CDR1 SGHDT, CDR2 YYEEEE. The ends were cut back, 4 bases at V and 4 bases at J, with 18 bases in the middle. The CDR3 DNA reads TGTGCCAGCAGCCCCGGGTTCGACAGGTTGTACAATGAGCAGTTCTTC. Protein product: CASSPGFDRLYNEQFF. Supplemented by reference TRBV5-6 and TRBJ2-1, the full variable domain reads DAGVTQSPTHLIKTRGQQVTLRCSPKSGHDTVSWYQQALGQGPQFIFQYYEEEERQRGNFPDRFSGHQFPNYSSELNVNALLLGDSALYLCASSPGFDRLYNEQFFGPGTRLTVL.

The chain uses TRBV28 and TRBJ2-2, with 7 bases lining up with TRBD1. V gave up 8 bases and J gave up 5 bases; unmatched junction bases: 8. In germline, CDR1 is MDHEN, CDR2 SYDVKM. There are 14 residues in the CDR3. CDR3 loop: CASLPGQSTGELFF. The DNA for the CDR3 is TGTGCCAGCCTGCCGGGACAGTCGACCGGGGAGCTGTTTTTT. The entire variable domain, with the rest obtained from reference TRBV28 and TRBJ2-2, is as follows: DVKVTQSSRYLVKRTGEKVFLECVQDMDHENMFWYRQDPGLGLRLIYFSYDVKMKEKGDIPEGYSVSREKKERFSLILESASTNQTSMYLCASLPGQSTGELFFGEGSRLTVL.

J is TRBJ2-4 and V is TRBV27, with 8 positions matching TRBD1. CDR1 is MNHEY and CDR2 is SMNVEV in the germline V gene (reference sequence). Germline trimming cut 5 bases from V and 2 bases from J; bases unmatched to any gene: 5. This CDR3 contains 15 residues. CDR3 sequence reads: CASSQRQGTKNIQYF. The DNA for the CDR3 is TGTGCCAGCAGTCAAAGACAGGGGACCAAAAACATTCAGTACTTC.

This chain uses TRBV27 with TRBJ2-6; the match to TRBD1 covers 8 bases. From germline, CDR1 is MNHEY and CDR2 SMNVEV (reference sequence). The CDR3 has 15 residues. The ends lost 6 bases at V and 2 bases at J; junction bases unmatched: 3. This chain's CDR3 is CASSPQGAGANVLTF. The CDR3 nucleotides read TGTGCCAGCAGCCCACAGGGGGCTGGGGCCAACGTCCTGACTTTC. Filled out from reference TRBV27 and TRBJ2-6, the complete variable domain reads EAQVTQNPRYLITVTGKKLTVTCSQNMNHEYMSWYRQDPGLGLRQIYYSMNVEVTDKGDVPEGYKVSRKEKRNFPLILESPSPNQTSLYFCASSPQGAGANVLTFGAGSRLTVL.

The chain uses TRBV28 and TRBJ1-4; D unresolved. Germline V lookup: CDR1 MDHEN, CDR2 SYDVKM. Trimming left V 4 bases short and J 4 bases short, with 19 bases between. CDR3 length: 17 amino acids. CDR3 in amino acids: CASSSPRGSARNEKLFF. DNA for the CDR3: TGTGCCAGCAGTTCTCCACGCGGGTCTGCCCGTAATGAAAAACTGTTTTTT.

This rearrangement joins TRBV28 to TRBJ1-5; tentatively, D is TRBD1 (5 bases). Germline V gene sequence: CDR1 MDHEN, CDR2 SYDVKM. The CDR3 length is 18 residues. The V and J ends lost 3 bases and 0 bases respectively, with 18 bases between them. The CDR3 nucleotides read TGTGCCAGCAGTTTTTTCGGGGGATGGGGTTTTAGCAATCAGCCCCAGCATTTT. Translating it yields CASSFFGGWGFSNQPQHF.

The rearrangement links TRBV18 to TRBJ1-5, with 8 bases lining up with TRBD1. Germline assignment: CDR1 KGHSH and CDR2 LQKENI. CDR3 length: 15 residues. V lost 3 bases, J lost 0 bases, and 1 base stayed unmatched. CDR3 loop: CASSPGQVSNQPQHF. The DNA of the CDR3 is TGTGCCAGCTCACCGGGACAGGTTAGCAATCAGCCCCAGCATTTT.

The chain combines TRBV7-3 with TRBJ2-3; D call uncertain. Germline CDR1 is SGHTA and CDR2 is FQGTGA. This CDR3 has 16 amino acids. V lost 2 bases to trimming and J lost 1 base, with 13 bases between them. The CDR3 DNA is TGTGCCAGCAGCTTATCGACTCACCAAGGCACAGATACGCAGTATTTT. It codes for CASSLSTHQGTDTQYF.

The V call is TRBV28, the J call TRBJ2-7; a possible D gene is TRBD2 (6 bases). The germline gives CDR1 MDHEN, CDR2 SYDVKM. V shed 5 bases and J shed 2 bases, with 22 bases lying between them. CDR3 size: 17 residues. CDR3 residues: CASSLLGGTARTYEQYF. Written as DNA, the CDR3 is TGTGCCAGCAGTCTCCTTGGAGGGACGGCTCGAACCTACGAGCAGTACTTC.

This chain joins TRBV6-1 and TRBJ1-2; D is perhaps TRBD1 (6 bases). CDR1 MNHNS and CDR2 SASEGT come from the germline V gene. Trimming removed 5 bases from V and 3 bases from J, with 16 bases in between. CDR3 length: 15 amino acids. The CDR3 DNA is TGTGCCAGCAGTTCACAGGGTTGGTATGACTATGGCTACACCTTC. Protein: CASSSQGWYDYGYTF.

This rearrangement joins TRBV11-2 to TRBJ2-7, with 11 bases identical to TRBD2. The germline V gene has CDR1 SGHAT and CDR2 FQNNGV. V shed 3 bases and J 3 bases; nucleotides not matched to a gene: 4. The CDR3 spans 15 residues. This CDR3 reads CASSFTSGRHYEQYF. DNA of the CDR3: TGTGCCAGCAGCTTTACTAGCGGGAGACACTACGAGCAGTACTTC.

There are a few counts of this clone. The J gene is TRBJ1-1, the V gene TRBV2, with a possible D match to TRBD1 (6 bases). This CDR3 comprises 13 residues. V lost 6 bases and J 0 bases, leaving 8 bases between the germline ends. Germline CDR1 and CDR2: SNHLY and FYNNEI. The CDR3 region is CASRDRMNTEAFF. The CDR3 region has the DNA TGTGCCAGCAGGGACAGAATGAACACTGAAGCTTTCTTT.

The chain recombines TRBV19 with TRBJ2-7; TRBD2 aligns across 8 bases. V gave up 5 bases and J gave up 2 bases; unmatched junction bases: 5. The CDR3 covers 14 residues. CDR1 LNHDA and CDR2 SQIVND come from the germline V gene (reference sequence). In DNA, the CDR3 is TGTGCCAGTAGTTTCACTAGCGGCACCTACGAGCAGTACTTC. This gives the protein CASSFTSGTYEQYF.

The gene calls are TRBV30 and TRBJ1-5; D is undetermined. This CDR3 is 15 amino acids long. The V and J ends lost 6 bases and 0 bases respectively, with 15 bases between them. Looked up from germline, CDR1 is GTSNPN and CDR2 is SVGIG (reference sequence). CDR3 sequence (DNA): TGTGCCTGCAACAGCGGGCCGTTTAGCAATCAGCCCCAGCATTTT. This sequence encodes CACNSGPFSNQPQHF. Full variable domain (outside the CDR3, taken from reference TRBV30 and TRBJ1-5): SQTIHQWPATLVQPVGSPLSLECTVEGTSNPNLYWYRQAAGRGLQLLFYSVGIGQISSEVPQNLSASRPQDRQFILSSKKLLLSDSGFYLCACNSGPFSNQPQHFGDGTRLSIL.

A single count supports this clone. The chain's CDR3 is CSANSILEQFF. The CDR3 region has the DNA TGCAGTGCAAACTCCATCCTGGAGCAGTTCTTC. The chain uses TRBV20-1 and TRBJ2-1; the D is unclear. This CDR3 is 11 amino acids long. CDR1 is DFQATT and CDR2 is SNEGSKA in the germline V gene (reference sequence). V was clipped by 6 bases and J by 10 bases, with 13 bases between them.

The chain links TRBV27 to TRBJ2-7; 9 bases align to TRBD1. The J segment lost 6 bases and the V segment lost 0 bases, leaving 9 bases of the junction unmatched. The CDR3 has 16 residues. Per germline, CDR1 MNHEY and CDR2 SMNVEV (reference sequence). The CDR3 sequence: CASSLSRTGAVSEQYF. The CDR3 region has the DNA TGTGCCAGCAGTTTATCGAGGACAGGGGCAGTCTCCGAGCAGTACTTC.

This chain links TRBV7-3 with TRBJ2-7; a possible D gene is TRBD2 (7 bases). V was clipped by 1 base and J by 2 bases, with 9 bases between them. This CDR3 spans 14 amino acids. The germline V gene encodes CDR1 SGHTA and CDR2 FQGTGA. The CDR3 sequence is CASSLRRGPYEQYF. CDR3 bases: TGTGCCAGCAGCTTAAGGCGGGGGCCCTACGAGCAGTACTTC.

The chain joins TRBV5-4 to TRBJ2-5, with D perhaps TRBD1 (5 bases). V was trimmed by 0 bases and J by 2 bases, leaving 5 bases between them. This CDR3 contains 13 residues. Germline values: CDR1 SGHNT, CDR2 YYREEE (reference sequence). The CDR3 bases are TGTGCCAGCAGCTTGGGACAGCAAGAGACCCAGTACTTC. Translation: CASSLGQQETQYF.

V gene TRBV11-1 combines with J gene TRBJ2-2; TRBD1 is a possible D gene (5 bases). The germline CDR1 and CDR2 sequences are SGHAT and FQDESV (reference sequence). This CDR3 comprises 13 residues. V was trimmed by 2 bases and J by 7 bases, leaving 8 bases between them. Here the CDR3 reads CASSLPDSGELFF. DNA for the CDR3: TGTGCCAGCAGCTTACCAGACAGCGGGGAGCTGTTTTTT.